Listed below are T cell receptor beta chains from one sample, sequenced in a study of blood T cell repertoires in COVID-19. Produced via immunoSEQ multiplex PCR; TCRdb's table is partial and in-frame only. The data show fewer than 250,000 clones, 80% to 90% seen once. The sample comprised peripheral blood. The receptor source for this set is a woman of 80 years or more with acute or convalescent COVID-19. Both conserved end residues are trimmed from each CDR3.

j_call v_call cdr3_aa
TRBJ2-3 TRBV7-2 ASSSGGGTQY
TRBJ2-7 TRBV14 ASSPRQGSYEQY
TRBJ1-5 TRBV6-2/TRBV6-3 ASSYTGLRQPQH
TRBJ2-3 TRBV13 ASSATSGALGTQY
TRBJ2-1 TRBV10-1 ASSPSGSGAEQF
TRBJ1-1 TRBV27 ASRKQGLNTEAF
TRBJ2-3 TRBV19 ASRRRGGPDTQY
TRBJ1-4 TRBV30 AWSVPGEGQEKLF
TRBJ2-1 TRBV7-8 ASSVSRGNEQF
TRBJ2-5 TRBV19 ASSLQGTEETQY
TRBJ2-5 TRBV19 ASGRVGQETQY
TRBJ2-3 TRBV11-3 ASSLGQGDADTQY
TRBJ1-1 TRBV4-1 ASSPGTGMNTEAF
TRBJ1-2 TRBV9 ASTSPGGYGYT
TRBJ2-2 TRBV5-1 ASTLGQETGELF
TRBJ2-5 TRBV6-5 ASSRDIAQETQY
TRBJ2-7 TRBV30 AWSQSRHIRTYEQY
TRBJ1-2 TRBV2 ASSEQGADHGYT
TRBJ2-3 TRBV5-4 ASSLGLAGPLNTQY
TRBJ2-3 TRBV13 ASKPGGGFRDTQY
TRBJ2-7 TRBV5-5 ASSSTPGLAGGEQY
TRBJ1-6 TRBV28 ASTPPGSGNSPLH
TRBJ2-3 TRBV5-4 ASSPGQGIRDTQY
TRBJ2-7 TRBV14 ASSPGVGEQY
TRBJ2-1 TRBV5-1 ASSLVGSGALNEQF
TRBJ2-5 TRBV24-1 ATIPTSRWETQY
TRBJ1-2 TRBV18 ASSPPGGDYGYT
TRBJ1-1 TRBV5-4 ASSLTGGGTEAF
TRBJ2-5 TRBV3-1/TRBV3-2 ASSQGGPGGETQY
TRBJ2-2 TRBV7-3 ASSFSGGGTTGELF
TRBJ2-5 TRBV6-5 ASSIAGGETQY
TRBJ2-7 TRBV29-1 SVDPSGAPGEQY
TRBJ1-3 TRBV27 ASSRTPMAGGRNTIY
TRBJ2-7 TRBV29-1 SVVETGGPLYEQY
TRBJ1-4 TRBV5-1 ASSPLTRDRGEKLF
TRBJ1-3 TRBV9 ASSLAGGNTIY
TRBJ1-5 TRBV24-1 ATSDLGTTGLLNQPQH
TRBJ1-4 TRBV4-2 ASSQGQREEKLF
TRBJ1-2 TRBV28 ASSLFKGDYGYT
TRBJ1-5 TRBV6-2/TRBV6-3 ASSFNSLPRTQH
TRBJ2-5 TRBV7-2 ASSLQVETQY
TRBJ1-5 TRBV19 ASSNRGSNQPQH
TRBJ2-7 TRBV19 ASSISQAGNYEQY
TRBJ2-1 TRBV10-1 ASSPRWNEQF
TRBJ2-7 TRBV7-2 ASSIGLAGGISYEQY